Shown below are 21 T cell receptor beta chains from a single sample sequenced in a study of blood T cells in healthy people across ages. Using a J-beta primer mix together with a sample-barcoded 5' primer, a second PCR was run for roughly 7 to 11 cycles. A single record per CDR3 protein comes from TCRdb applying MiXCR to the 5' RACE reads. The data show approximately 850,000 distinct CDR3 sequences, under 45% seen once. The sequenced material came from blood. These receptors were taken from a man aged 55 to 70 in good health.

The chain is built from TRBV6-2 or TRBV6-3 and TRBJ1-1; D gene uncertain. V was pared by 4 bases and J by 1 base, with 16 bases between. The germline V gene encodes CDR1 MNHEY and CDR2 SVGEGT. This CDR3 has 16 amino acids. The CDR3 spells CASSFPDLSSNTEAFF. CDR3 coding DNA: TGTGCCAGCAGTTTTCCGGACCTGTCCTCGAACACTGAAGCTTTCTTT.

V is TRBV30 and J is TRBJ1-2; D is ambiguous. V gave up 3 bases and J gave up 0 bases, with 11 bases separating them. This CDR3 comprises 14 residues. Germline-derived CDR1 and CDR2 are GTSNPN and SVGIG (reference sequence). The CDR3 DNA sequence: TGTGCCTGGAGGAGGAAGGGAGCTAACTATGGCTACACCTTC. As protein: CAWRRKGANYGYTF.

This sequence joins TRBV6-2 or TRBV6-3 and TRBJ2-5; TRBD1 is a possible D gene (6 bases). The J call is uncertain, as TRBJ2-7 better fits the DNA end. This CDR3 comprises 16 residues. Per germline, CDR1 MNHEY and CDR2 SVGEGT. The CDR3 reads CASSLQGVVWGNEQYF. The DNA for the CDR3 is TGTGCCAGCAGTTTACAGGGTGTTGTTTGGGGGAACGAGCAGTACTTC.

In the case of this clonotype: A much larger clone lies a single base off, so this may be a read error. This chain uses TRBV29-1 with TRBJ2-5; 12 positions agree with TRBD2. V dropped 5 bases and J dropped 6; count of bases not matched to a gene: 10. CDR3 size: 15 residues. Germline assignment: CDR1 SQVTM and CDR2 ANQGSEA. CDR3 loop: CSVIPASGGAKTQYF. CDR3 nucleotides: TGCAGCGTTATCCCCGCTAGCGGGGGGGCGAAGACCCAGTACTTC.

The chain uses TRBV20-1 and TRBJ1-3; D unresolved. This CDR3 has 13 residues. Trimming left V 5 bases short and J 0 bases short, with 8 bases between. Germline lookup yields CDR1 DFQATT and CDR2 SNEGSKA (reference sequence). The CDR3 nucleotides read TGCAGTGCTCGGCACAGCTCTGGAAACACCATATATTTT. The encoded protein is CSARHSSGNTIYF.

This chain's CDR3 is CASSLAQGGPSDGYTF. In DNA, the CDR3 is TGCGCCAGCAGCTTGGCCCAAGGGGGCCCAAGTGATGGCTACACCTTC. The chain uses TRBV5-1 and TRBJ1-2; 7 bases match TRBD1. There are 16 residues in the CDR3. The germline gives CDR1 SGHRS, CDR2 YFSETQ. V was clipped by 0 bases and J by 6 bases; unmatched bases: 11.

The chain recombines TRBV9 with TRBJ1-2, with D perhaps matching TRBD1 (6 bases). The CDR3 extends over 12 amino acids. V was clipped by 3 bases and J by 7 bases, with 10 bases between them. Germline loops: CDR1 SGDLS, CDR2 YYNGEE. CDR3 coding DNA: TGTGCCAGCAGCGGAAACAGGGCTGGCTACACCTTC. Amino acid sequence: CASSGNRAGYTF.

The CDR3 DNA reads as TGCAGTGCTAGAGATCGGGAACCAAAAGAGACCCAGTACTTC. It codes for CSARDREPKETQYF. The chain employs TRBV20-1 and TRBJ2-5; maybe TRBD2 (5 bases). In germline, CDR1 is DFQATT, CDR2 SNEGSKA (reference sequence). This CDR3 has 14 amino acids. The V end lost 0 bases, the J end lost 3 bases, and 11 bases lay between the germline ends.

The V and J genes are TRBV6-5 and TRBJ2-1, with 10 bases that match TRBD1. With the DNA end fitting TRBJ2-7 better, the J assignment may be wrong. The CDR3 sequence is 15 residues long. Germline loops: CDR1 MNHEY, CDR2 SVGAGI. As DNA, the CDR3 is TGTGCCAGCAGCACTGGGACAGGGGTGTACAATGAGCAGTACTTC. Its protein is CASSTGTGVYNEQYF.

The chain couples TRBV19 to TRBJ1-1; D is undetermined. Germline values: CDR1 LNHDA, CDR2 SQIVND (reference sequence). This CDR3 spans 14 amino acids. The V end was cut by 4 bases, the J end by 4 bases, with 13 bases between. The CDR3 is CASSSPRESTEAFF. CDR3 DNA: TGTGCCAGTAGTAGTCCTAGGGAGTCCACTGAAGCTTTCTTT.

This clonotype was counted only a few times. The chain links TRBV28 to TRBJ1-1, with 10 nucleotides matching TRBD1. Unmatched junction bases numbered 6, after V lost 2 bases and J lost 9 bases. CDR1 is MDHEN and CDR2 is SYDVKM in the germline V gene. The CDR3 extends over 14 amino acids. The CDR3 nucleotides are TGTGCCAGCAGTTTAAATCGGGACAGGGGAAAAGCTTTCTTT. Its translation is CASSLNRDRGKAFF. The full variable domain, with the rest looked up from reference TRBV28 and TRBJ1-1, is DVKVTQSSRYLVKRTGEKVFLECVQDMDHENMFWYRQDPGLGLRLIYFSYDVKMKEKGDIPEGYSVSREKKERFSLILESASTNQTSMYLCASSLNRDRGKAFFGQGTRLTVV.

The chain joins TRBV12-3 or TRBV12-4 to TRBJ1-6, with TRBD1 as a possible D gene (6 bases). The CDR3 length is 13 residues. V shed 2 bases and J shed 7 bases, with 6 bases lying between them. Here the CDR3 DNA reads TGTGCCAGCAGTTTAAGGGGGAATTCACCCCTCCACTTT. This translates into CASSLRGNSPLHF.

The chain joins TRBV6-2 or TRBV6-3 to TRBJ2-3; 9 bases agree with TRBD1. CDR1 is MNHEY, CDR2 SVGEGT, per germline. The junction had 5 bases not matched to a gene; V was cut back by 10 bases and J by 3 bases. The CDR3 totals 13 residues. The CDR3 DNA reads TGTGCCACCAAACAGGGGGCAACAGATACGCAGTATTTT. This translates into CATKQGATDTQYF.

This clonotype was observed a handful of times. The CDR3 is CASSLRAGRTDTQYF. The DNA of the CDR3 is TGTGCCAGCAGCTTACGGGCGGGGAGGACAGATACGCAGTATTTT. The chain joins TRBV7-2 to TRBJ2-3, with a possible D match to TRBD2 (6 bases). Germline assignment: CDR1 SGHTA and CDR2 FQGNSA. The CDR3 has 15 residues. Trimming stripped 2 bases from V and 3 bases from J, with 12 bases between.

This clonotype was counted a few times. The chain uses TRBV5-1 and TRBJ2-7; D is tentatively TRBD1 or TRBD2 (6 bases each). Trimming took 0 bases from V and 7 from J, leaving 14 bases between them. From germline, CDR1 is SGHRS and CDR2 YFSETQ. This CDR3 has 14 amino acids. This CDR3 is CASSLAGGYNEQYF. The CDR3 DNA reads TGCGCCAGCAGCTTGGCCGGGGGCTACAATGAGCAGTACTTC.

This rearrangement joins TRBV24-1 to TRBJ2-2; D possibly corresponds to TRBD1 (6 bases). Trimming took 4 bases from V and 1 from J, leaving 9 bases between them. This CDR3 spans 15 amino acids. Germline-derived CDR1 and CDR2 are KGHDR and SFDVKD. In nucleotides, the CDR3 is TGTGCCACCAGTGACCAGACAGGGAACACCGGGGAGCTGTTTTTT. Its protein product is CATSDQTGNTGELFF.

The CDR3 loop reads CASSRKETQFF. Written as DNA, the CDR3 is TGCGCCAGCAGCCGTAAAGAGACCCAGTTCTTC. The chain uses TRBV5-1 and TRBJ2-5; D gene uncertain. The DNA end favors TRBJ2-1, so the J call may be wrong. The CDR3 has 11 residues. Germline CDR1 reads SGHRS; CDR2 reads YFSETQ.

DNA of the CDR3: TGTGCCAGCAGCTTAGGACGCGGGGTTGACAGCACAGATACGCAGTATTTT. Translating gives CASSLGRGVDSTDTQYF. This chain connects TRBV11-3 to TRBJ2-3; tentative D call: TRBD2 (6 bases). The CDR3 covers 17 residues. CDR1 and CDR2 (germline): SGHNT, YENEEA. Between the trimmed V and J ends, which lost 1 base and 0 bases, there was a span of 14 bases.

This chain uses TRBV12-5 with TRBJ2-5, with a tentative D call TRBD1 (6 bases). Germline V gene sequence: CDR1 LGHNT, CDR2 FRNRAP. The CDR3 spans 14 residues. Trimming took off 6 bases at V and 1 base at J, with 12 bases between the two ends. The CDR3 region has the DNA TGTGCTAGTGGAACGGACAGTCCCCAAGAGACCCAGTACTTC. It specifies CASGTDSPQETQYF.

The V and J genes are TRBV28 and TRBJ1-6, with D unclear. V gave up 1 base and J gave up 10 bases, with 11 bases separating them. Looked up from germline, CDR1 is MDHEN and CDR2 is SYDVKM. CDR3 length: 14 amino acids. CDR3 sequence reads: CASSLLQFGSPLHF. For the CDR3, the DNA is TGTGCCAGCAGTTTATTACAATTCGGCTCACCCCTCCACTTT. The full variable domain, its missing parts supplied by reference TRBV28 and TRBJ1-6, is DVKVTQSSRYLVKRTGEKVFLECVQDMDHENMFWYRQDPGLGLRLIYFSYDVKMKEKGDIPEGYSVSREKKERFSLILESASTNQTSMYLCASSLLQFGSPLHFGNGTRLTVT.

The CDR3 loop is CASSLYWGYGYTF. In DNA form, the CDR3 reads TGTGCCAGCAGTTTATACTGGGGCTATGGCTACACCTTC. The genes are TRBV27 and TRBJ1-2; D call uncertain. From germline, CDR1 is MNHEY and CDR2 SMNVEV (reference sequence). Trimming pared 1 base from V and 4 bases from J, leaving 7 bases between. The CDR3 spans 13 residues.